This TCR beta chain is drawn from a study of PD-L1 blockade in urothelial cancer. Synthetic spike-ins, TCR analog templates, were added into each PCR. Method: immunoSEQ multiplex PCR; TCRdb's copy keeps in-frame clones and lacks some. Counted here are roughly 36,000 clones, around 88% occurring once; the ten biggest clones make up around 1.8%. Sample: PBMCs, taken around atezolizumab (anti-PD-L1) treatment. The sequence was collected from a man aged 55 to 70 with urothelial cancer.

CDR3 loop: CASSLQGYTEAFF. CDR3 DNA sequence: TGTGCCAGCAGCCTACAGGGATACACTGAAGCTTTCTTT. The rearrangement links TRBV7-8 to TRBJ1-1, with D maybe TRBD1 (6 bases). The CDR3 covers 13 residues. With 5 bases removed from V and 3 bases from J, the gap between germline ends came to 10 bases. CDR1 is SGHVS and CDR2 is FQNEAQ in the germline V gene.